This T cell receptor beta chain was found in a study of Graves' ophthalmopathy and Graves' hyperthyroidism. Overall study context: Stable hyperthyroidism meant no ophthalmopathy within 18 months of follow-up.

The authors amplified TCR beta CDR3 regions, and they did so from RNA transcripts for repertoire sequencing. The workflow started with a first-round RT-PCR run with HTBI primers and then moved on to a second-round multiplex PCR. One entry per CDR3 protein results from TCRdb running MiXCR on the multiplex PCR reads. The sample consists of about 550,000 distinct CDR3 sequences, under 45% of them appearing once. General observations from the study: Clonotypes were expanded in thyroid at above 0.001 frequency, and most also appeared in blood. The model forecast ophthalmopathy progression, reaching roughly 65% sensitivity and around 72% specificity.

The length of the CDR3 is 11 residues. Trimming shortened V by 2 bases and J by 0 bases, and 1 base separated the two germline ends. Per germline, CDR1 GTSNPN and CDR2 SVGIG (reference sequence). This clonotype was picked up many times. Antigen specificity is unknown. The sequence was obtained from an adult man with Graves' hyperthyroidism. The sequencing input was peripheral blood or thyroid tissue (not recorded which). The genes are TRBV30 and TRBJ1-1; D unresolved. The CDR3 nucleotides read TGTGCCTGGAGTCTGAACACTGAAGCTTTCTTT. This codes for CAWSLNTEAFF.